The 17 T cell receptor beta chains presented below share a single source sample, sequenced in a study of T cells after yellow fever vaccination. A single record per CDR3 protein comes from TCRdb applying MiXCR to the 5' RACE reads. The sample records approximately 450,000 distinct CDR3 sequences, 18% being singletons. The sample consisted of PBMCs, taken before the yellow fever booster vaccination. These receptors all stem from a man in his late teens or twenties who received the YFV17D yellow fever vaccine.

The table lists this clonotype with a few counts. V is TRBV4-2 and J is TRBJ2-6, with no clear D. The CDR3 sequence is 16 residues long. V dropped 4 bases and J dropped 1 base, with 11 bases sitting between them. Germline-derived CDR1 and CDR2 are LGHNA and YNFKEQ. CDR3 coding DNA: TGTGCCAGCAGCCCATTCGCCGATTCTGGGGCCAACGTCCTGACTTTC. This translates into CASSPFADSGANVLTF.

As concerns this clonotype: An end of the junction differs from the germline gene, which may be a read error. The CDR3 sequence is CSSSLLAGALQETQYF. In DNA, the CDR3 is TGCTCCAGCAGCTTACTAGCGGGGGCCTTGCAAGAGACCCAGTACTTC. This chain connects TRBV7-2 to TRBJ2-5; the match to TRBD2 covers 11 bases. The CDR3 contains 16 residues. CDR1 and CDR2 from the germline V gene are SGHTA and FQGNSA.

The chain combines TRBV20-1 with TRBJ1-1; the D gene is possibly TRBD1 (5 bases). V lost 1 base, J lost 1 base, and 16 bases lay in between. This CDR3 comprises 16 residues. Germline CDR1 reads DFQATT; CDR2 reads SNEGSKA (reference sequence). The CDR3 sequence is CSARVGGAYWNTEAFF. The CDR3 bases are TGCAGTGCTAGAGTTGGCGGGGCTTATTGGAACACTGAAGCTTTCTTT.

This clonotype was seen a few times. The V gene is TRBV20-1, the J gene TRBJ2-2, with D maybe TRBD1 (5 bases). V lost 6 bases and J lost 0, with 14 bases in between. Germline V gives CDR1 DFQATT, CDR2 SNEGSKA (reference sequence). The CDR3 runs to 15 residues. CDR3: CSARLGRANTGELFF. The CDR3 nucleotides read TGCAGTGCCCGATTGGGCAGGGCGAACACCGGGGAGCTGTTTTTT.

This clonotype was seen a handful of times. The rearrangement links TRBV19 to TRBJ2-3; TRBD2 might be the D (5 bases). The germline CDR1 and CDR2 sequences are LNHDA and SQIVND (reference sequence). This CDR3 is 16 amino acids long. The germline V and J ends were trimmed by 5 bases and 1 base, with 16 bases remaining between them. Written as DNA, the CDR3 is TGTGCCAGTAGTTGGGGTCGTCTAGCTGGCACAGATACGCAGTATTTT. This gives the protein CASSWGRLAGTDTQYF.

The chain uses TRBV28 and TRBJ1-2; no reliable D call. This CDR3 has 14 residues. Germline CDR1 MDHEN, CDR2 SYDVKM. V was clipped by 5 bases and J by 3 bases, with 13 bases between them. CDR3 residues: CASSNSGLYYGYTF. The CDR3 bases are TGTGCCAGCAGTAACTCAGGTTTATACTATGGCTACACCTTC.

This clonotype was found a few times. The gene calls are TRBV7-9 and TRBJ2-1; 9 bases fit TRBD2. The germline CDR1 and CDR2 sequences are SEHNR and FQNEAQ (reference sequence). The CDR3 has 17 amino acids. Losses at the gene ends were 5 bases for V and 4 bases for J; bases not matched to a gene: 12. CDR3 nucleotides: TGTGCCAGCAGCGCACCCCCTCGACTAGCGGTTTACAATGAGCAGTTCTTC. It encodes CASSAPPRLAVYNEQFF.

The V gene is TRBV7-2, the J gene TRBJ2-5; 7 nucleotides line up with TRBD2. The CDR3 is 13 amino acids. J lost 5 bases, V lost 5 bases, and 5 bases had no gene match. Germline-derived CDR1 and CDR2 are SGHTA and FQGNSA. Here the CDR3 DNA reads TGTGCCAGCAGCCGGACTAGAGGGGAGACCCAGTACTTC. Translating it yields CASSRTRGETQYF.

The rearrangement uses TRBV5-1 and TRBJ1-6; a possible D gene is TRBD1 (6 bases). In germline, CDR1 is SGHRS, CDR2 YFSETQ. V lost 4 bases and J lost 10, with 15 bases in between. The CDR3 is made up of 14 amino acids. CDR3 DNA sequence: TGCGCCAGCAGCGTCGCGGGGGGCGAGTCACCCCTCCACTTT. Amino acids: CASSVAGGESPLHF.

This clonotype has a handful of counts. This chain uses TRBV29-1 with TRBJ2-3; 8 nucleotides agree with TRBD2. Germline assignment: CDR1 SQVTM and CDR2 ANQGSEA. The CDR3 is 13 residues long. DNA for the CDR3: TGCACCTACTACGGGGGGGCCCGTGGAACGCAGTATTTT. Protein: CTYYGGARGTQYF.

This clonotype was recorded a few times. The chain combines TRBV9 with TRBJ2-7, with 7 bases aligning to TRBD1. Germline V gives CDR1 SGDLS, CDR2 YYNGEE. V shed 7 bases, J shed 2 bases, and the junction held 3 bases outside the gene matches. The CDR3 contains 12 residues. The CDR3 nucleotides are TGTGCCAGCCTCAGGGGGACCTACGAGCAGTACGTC. It encodes CASLRGTYEQYV.

The chain employs TRBV7-9 and TRBJ2-5; 7 bases are shared with TRBD1. The germline CDR1 and CDR2 sequences are SEHNR and FQNEAQ (reference sequence). The CDR3 spans 14 residues. The V segment lost 3 bases and the J segment 0 bases; nucleotides outside the gene matches: 1. The CDR3 here is CASSFDRDQETQYF. As DNA, the CDR3 is TGTGCCAGCAGCTTTGACAGGGACCAAGAGACCCAGTACTTC.

The genes are TRBV18 and TRBJ2-1; no clear D gene. Looked up from germline, CDR1 is KGHSH and CDR2 is LQKENI. Trimming cost V 2 bases and J 5 bases, with 16 bases left between them. The CDR3 length is 16 residues. For the CDR3, the DNA is TGTGCCAGCTCACCAGTCGGTAGGGTTTCAGACAATGAGCAGTTCTTC. Translating gives CASSPVGRVSDNEQFF.

In this sample, this clonotype turned up a few times. J is TRBJ2-1 and V is TRBV5-5; D may be TRBD2 (5 bases). The V end lost 5 bases, the J end lost 0 bases, and 12 bases lay between the germline ends. Germline CDR1 reads SGHKS; CDR2 reads YYEKEE (reference sequence). There are 15 residues in the CDR3. The CDR3 here is CASRLLGSSYNEQFF. For the CDR3, the DNA is TGTGCCAGCAGGCTGTTAGGGAGCTCCTACAATGAGCAGTTCTTC.

This clonotype came up many times. In DNA, the CDR3 is TGTGCCAGCAGTATGGCGGGCAGGATCTACGAGCAGTACGTC. Its protein product is CASSMAGRIYEQYV. This sequence joins TRBV28 and TRBJ2-7; perhaps TRBD2 as D (5 bases). Germline V lookup: CDR1 MDHEN, CDR2 SYDVKM. The CDR3 extends over 14 amino acids. The V and J ends lost 5 bases and 3 bases respectively, with 14 bases between them.

This rearrangement joins TRBV19 to TRBJ1-4; D is unresolved. Germline V gene lookup returns CDR1 LNHDA and CDR2 SQIVND (reference sequence). This CDR3 comprises 15 residues. Trimming pared 8 bases from V and 0 bases from J, leaving 13 bases between. Here the CDR3 DNA reads TGTGCCAGTGGGTACAGTTTCCCAACTAATGAAAAACTGTTTTTT. Protein sequence: CASGYSFPTNEKLFF.

This clonotype came up a few times. J is TRBJ1-1 and V is TRBV18; TRBD1 agrees at 10 bases. The germline CDR1 and CDR2 sequences are KGHSH and LQKENI. The trim removed 8 bases at V and 3 bases at J, leaving 3 bases unmatched. The CDR3 is 13 amino acids. CDR3 bases: TGTGCCAGCAGACAGGGGGCAGACACTGAAGCTTTCTTT. It encodes CASRQGADTEAFF.